This entry concerns a single T cell receptor (beta chain). The antigen remains unidentified. The primer mix had 60 V beta and 13 J beta primers. Generated by immunoSEQ multiplex PCR, the TCRdb table keeps only in-frame clones and is missing some. The sample consists of some 87,000 clones, 85% of them appearing once. This record belongs to a study of glioma-infiltrating T cells after dendritic cell vaccination. Looked up from germline, CDR1 is SGDLS and CDR2 is YYNGEE. This CDR3 has 16 amino acids. The ends were cut back, 0 bases at V and 2 bases at J, with 9 bases in the middle. Only patients with spare fresh-frozen tumor and over two years of follow-up were included. PBMC sampling occurred before vaccination, two weeks after the third dose, and at progression. General study points: Complete blood and tumor specimen sets were limited to few patients.

Specimen: blood, collected before dendritic cell vaccination. This sequence originates from a human donor with glioblastoma. The chain carries TRBV9 and TRBJ2-6; D may be TRBD1 (6 bases). CDR3 sequence reads: CASSVGGQAGANVLTF. Here the CDR3 DNA reads TGTGCCAGCAGCGTAGGGGGGCAAGCTGGGGCCAACGTCCTGACTTTC.